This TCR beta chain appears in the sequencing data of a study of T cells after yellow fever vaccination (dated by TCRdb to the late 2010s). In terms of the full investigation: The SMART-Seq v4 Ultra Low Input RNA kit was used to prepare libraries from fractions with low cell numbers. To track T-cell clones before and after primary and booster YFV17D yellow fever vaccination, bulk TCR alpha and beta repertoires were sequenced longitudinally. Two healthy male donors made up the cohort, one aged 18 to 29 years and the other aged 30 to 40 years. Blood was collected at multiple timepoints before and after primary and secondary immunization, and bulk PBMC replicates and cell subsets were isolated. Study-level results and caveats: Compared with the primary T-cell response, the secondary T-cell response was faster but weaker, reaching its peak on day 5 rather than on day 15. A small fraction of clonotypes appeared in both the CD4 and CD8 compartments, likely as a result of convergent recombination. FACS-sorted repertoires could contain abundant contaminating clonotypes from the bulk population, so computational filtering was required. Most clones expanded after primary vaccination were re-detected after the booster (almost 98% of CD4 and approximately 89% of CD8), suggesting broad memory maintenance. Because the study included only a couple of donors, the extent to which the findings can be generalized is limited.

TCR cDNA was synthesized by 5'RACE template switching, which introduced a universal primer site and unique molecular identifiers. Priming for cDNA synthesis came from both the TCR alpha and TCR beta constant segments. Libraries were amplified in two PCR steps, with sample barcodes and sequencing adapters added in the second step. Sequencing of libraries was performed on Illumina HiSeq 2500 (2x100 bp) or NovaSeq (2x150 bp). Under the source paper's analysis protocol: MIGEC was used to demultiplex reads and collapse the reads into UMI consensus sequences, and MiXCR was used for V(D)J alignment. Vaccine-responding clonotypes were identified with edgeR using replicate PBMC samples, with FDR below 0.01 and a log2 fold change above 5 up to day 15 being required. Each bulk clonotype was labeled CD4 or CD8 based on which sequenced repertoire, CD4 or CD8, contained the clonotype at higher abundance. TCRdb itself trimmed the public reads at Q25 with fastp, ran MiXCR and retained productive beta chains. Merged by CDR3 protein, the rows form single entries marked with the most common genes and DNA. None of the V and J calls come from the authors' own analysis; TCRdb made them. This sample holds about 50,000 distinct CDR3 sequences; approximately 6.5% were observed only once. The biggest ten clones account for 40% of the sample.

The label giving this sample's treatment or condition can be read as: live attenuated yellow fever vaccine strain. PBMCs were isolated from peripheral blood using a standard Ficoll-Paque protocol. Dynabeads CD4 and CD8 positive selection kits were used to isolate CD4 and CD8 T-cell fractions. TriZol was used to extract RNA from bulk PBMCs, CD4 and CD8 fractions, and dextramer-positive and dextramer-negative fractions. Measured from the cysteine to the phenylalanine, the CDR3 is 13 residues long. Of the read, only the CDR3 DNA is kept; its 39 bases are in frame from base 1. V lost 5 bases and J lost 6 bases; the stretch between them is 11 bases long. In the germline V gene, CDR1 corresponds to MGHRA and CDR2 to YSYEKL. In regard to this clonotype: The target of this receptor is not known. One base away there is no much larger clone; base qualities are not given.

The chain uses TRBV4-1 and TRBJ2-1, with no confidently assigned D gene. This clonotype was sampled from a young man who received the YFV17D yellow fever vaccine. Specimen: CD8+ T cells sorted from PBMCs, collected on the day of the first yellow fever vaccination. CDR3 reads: CASSEIAPNEQFF. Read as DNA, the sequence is TGCGCCAGCAGCGAGATCGCCCCCAATGAGCAGTTCTTC.